The 19 T cell receptor beta chains in this list originate from one sample, sequenced in a study of T cell responses to AZD1222 COVID-19 vaccine. Measured with immunoSEQ multiplex PCR; TCRdb has only the in-frame clones, and not every one. The sample records more than 85,000 clones, 70% to 90% being singletons. Sample: peripheral blood, taken on day 0 of AZD1222 vaccination. All receptors derive from an adult in good health.

This clone has just a few counts. This chain links TRBV5-1 with TRBJ2-7, with no clear D. The germline V gene encodes CDR1 SGHRS and CDR2 YFSETQ. CDR3 length: 14 residues. Trimming took 7 bases from V and 3 from J, leaving 17 bases between them. This CDR3 reads CASSYDPQLYEQYF. CDR3 nucleotide sequence: TGCGCCAGCTCTTACGACCCCCAACTCTACGAGCAGTACTTC.

The V gene is TRBV2, the J gene TRBJ1-5, with D perhaps TRBD1 (5 bases). Germline CDR1 and CDR2: SNHLY and FYNNEI. The CDR3 has 13 residues. The ends were cut back, 5 bases at V and 9 bases at J, with 14 bases in the middle. CDR3 coding DNA: TGTGCCAGCAGTCCGGGGGGTGCGTGGCCCCAGCATTTT. It yields the protein CASSPGGAWPQHF. The whole variable domain, filled in from reference TRBV2 and TRBJ1-5, reads EPEVTQTPSHQVTQMGQEVILRCVPISNHLYFYWYRQILGQKVEFLVSFYNNEISEKSEIFDDQFSVERPDGSNFTLKIRSTKLEDSAMYFCASSPGGAWPQHFGDGTRLSIL.

The chain recombines TRBV11-2 with TRBJ1-5, with 9 bases fitting TRBD1. V was pared by 5 bases and J by 4 bases, with 3 bases of the junction left unmatched. Germline V gene data show CDR1 as SGHAT and CDR2 as FQNNGV. The CDR3 length is 14 residues. In DNA, the CDR3 is TGTGCCAGCAGCCCGACAGGGGGTAATCAGCCCCAGCATTTT. It encodes CASSPTGGNQPQHF.

Note on this clone: The junction does not match germline at one end; this may be a read error. This chain connects TRBV3-1 (or the pseudogene TRBV3-2) to TRBJ2-1; D may correspond to TRBD1 or TRBD2 (6 bases each). CDR1 is LGHDT, CDR2 YNNKEL, per germline (reference sequence). This CDR3 region has 13 residues. The DNA of the CDR3 is TGTGCCAGCAGCCAAGGCGAAGGGGGGCCACCGGTCTTC. Protein: CASSQGEGGPPVF.

CDR3 sequence reads: CASSRATGNTIYF. The CDR3 nucleotides read TGTGCCAGCAGTCGGGCGACTGGAAACACCATATATTTT. The V gene is TRBV28, the J gene TRBJ1-3; D is ambiguous. V was trimmed by 5 bases and J by 2 bases, leaving 7 bases between them. The germline gives CDR1 MDHEN, CDR2 SYDVKM. The CDR3 consists of 13 residues.

This clone occurred a few times. The chain is built from TRBV5-1 and TRBJ1-1, with 10 bases identical to TRBD1. Germline loops: CDR1 SGHRS, CDR2 YFSETQ. The CDR3 runs to 15 residues. Trimming at V came to 2 bases and at J to 5 bases, leaving 6 bases not matched to a gene. The CDR3 spells CASSFETGGRTEAFF. The CDR3 coding sequence is TGCGCCAGCAGCTTTGAGACAGGGGGCAGGACTGAAGCTTTCTTT. The full variable domain, with the rest looked up from reference TRBV5-1 and TRBJ1-1, is KAGVTQTPRYLIKTRGQQVTLSCSPISGHRSVSWYQQTPGQGLQFLFEYFSETQRNKGNFPGRFSGRQFSNSRSEMNVSTLELGDSALYLCASSFETGGRTEAFFGQGTRLTVV.

The CDR3 spells CASSTGGPTDTQYF. Written as DNA, the CDR3 is TGTGCCAGCAGCACTGGGGGACCCACAGATACGCAGTATTTT. V usage is TRBV5-5 and J usage is TRBJ2-3; TRBD1 or TRBD2 may be the D gene (5 bases each). The CDR3 runs 14 residues. Trimming cost V 4 bases and J 2 bases, with 11 bases left between them. Germline CDR1 reads SGHKS; CDR2 reads YYEKEE (reference sequence). Variable domain in full (rest from reference TRBV5-5 and TRBJ2-3): DAGVTQSPTHLIKTRGQQVTLRCSPISGHKSVSWYQQVLGQGPQFIFQYYEKEERGRGNFPDRFSARQFPNYSSELNVNALLLGDSALYLCASSTGGPTDTQYFGPGTRLTVL.

This chain joins TRBV27 and TRBJ2-7; 10 bases match TRBD2. Trimming removed 2 bases from V and 0 bases from J; junction bases left unmatched: 4. The CDR3 length is 16 residues. Germline CDR1 MNHEY, CDR2 SMNVEV (reference sequence). The CDR3, as DNA: TGTGCCAGCAGTTTACTAGCGGGAGTGGGCTCCTACGAGCAGTACTTC. Its protein product is CASSLLAGVGSYEQYF.

The V call is TRBV19, the J call TRBJ1-4, with D possibly TRBD1 on 6 matching bases. The CDR3 loop spans 15 amino acids. V lost 4 bases, J lost 2 bases, and 11 bases lay in between. The germline V gene encodes CDR1 LNHDA and CDR2 SQIVND (reference sequence). The CDR3 DNA follows: TGTGCCAGTAGTAACGACAGGAACACTAATGAAAAACTGTTTTTT. This codes for CASSNDRNTNEKLFF.

The J gene is TRBJ1-1, the V gene TRBV19; D unclear. The ends were cut back, 6 bases at V and 2 bases at J, with 10 bases in the middle. The CDR3 spans 13 residues. CDR1 and CDR2 (germline): LNHDA, SQIVND (reference sequence). The CDR3: CASRGPGNTEAFF. CDR3 coding DNA: TGTGCCAGTAGGGGTCCGGGAAACACTGAAGCTTTCTTT.

This chain connects TRBV4-1 to TRBJ1-1; 7 bases fit TRBD1. The V and J ends lost 6 bases and 4 bases, in that order; junction bases with no gene match: 8. The CDR3 covers 14 residues. Germline CDR1 reads MGHRA; CDR2 reads YSYEKL. CDR3 in amino acids: CASRPSQGGTEAFF. CDR3 DNA sequence: TGCGCCAGCAGACCCTCTCAGGGGGGCACTGAAGCTTTCTTT.

The V gene is TRBV2, the J gene TRBJ1-5; D is undetermined. Germline loops: CDR1 SNHLY, CDR2 FYNNEI. V lost 7 bases to trimming and J lost 1 base, with 8 bases between them. CDR3 length equals 13 residues. The DNA for the CDR3 is TGTGCCAGCAAGGTGGACAGCAATCAGCCCCAGCATTTT. Its translation is CASKVDSNQPQHF.

The chain uses TRBV6-5 and TRBJ2-7; perhaps TRBD2 as D (5 bases). Trimming took 5 bases from V and 5 from J, leaving 10 bases between them. This CDR3 contains 12 residues. Germline lookup yields CDR1 MNHEY and CDR2 SVGAGI. CDR3 loop: CASSQEVHEQYF. The CDR3 region has the DNA TGTGCCAGCAGTCAGGAGGTCCACGAGCAGTACTTC.

This chain connects TRBV11-2 to TRBJ1-4; D is undetermined. This CDR3 has 13 residues. V was shortened by 5 bases and J by 8 bases, with 12 bases between the two germline ends. Germline CDR1 and CDR2: SGHAT and FQNNGV. Written as DNA, the CDR3 is TGTGCCAGCAGCCGCGGACCTCCGGAAAAACTGTTTTTT. Translated: CASSRGPPEKLFF.

A remark on this clone: Germline and junction disagree at one end, which may indicate a read error. J is TRBJ1-1 and V is TRBV7-7; weak D call: TRBD1 (5 bases). The CDR3 is 18 amino acids. Germline V gives CDR1 SSHAT, CDR2 FNYEAQ (reference sequence). CDR3 sequence: CASSLESFGPWTSTEAFF. The CDR3 DNA reads TGTGCTAGCAGCTTAGAGAGTTTTGGGCCCTGGACAAGCACTGAAGCTTTCTTT.

The V call is TRBV29-1, the J call TRBJ1-5, with a possible D match to TRBD1 (5 bases). Germline V gene lookup returns CDR1 SQVTM and CDR2 ANQGSEA. Trimming took off 4 bases at V and 4 bases at J, with 11 bases between the two ends. The CDR3 extends over 13 amino acids. CDR3 region: CSVGRGGNQPQHF. In DNA, the CDR3 is TGCAGCGTTGGTCGGGGGGGGAATCAGCCCCAGCATTTT. Together with reference TRBV29-1 and TRBJ1-5, the CDR3 gives the full variable domain: SAVISQKPSRDICQRGTSLTIQCQVDSQVTMMFWYRQQPGQSLTLIATANQGSEATYESGFVIDKFPISRPNLTFSTLTVSNMSPEDSSIYLCSVGRGGNQPQHFGDGTRLSIL.

The V call is TRBV11-2, the J call TRBJ2-7; D remains unclear. Trimming cost V 2 bases and J 5 bases, with 13 bases left between them. The CDR3 length is 14 residues. Germline CDR1 reads SGHAT; CDR2 reads FQNNGV. The CDR3 bases are TGTGCCAGCAGCTTAACACCACAGTACAACGAGCAGTACTTC. It translates to CASSLTPQYNEQYF.

This sequence joins TRBV12-3 or TRBV12-4 and TRBJ1-2; D might be TRBD1 (6 bases). CDR3 length equals 13 residues. Trimming stripped 3 bases from V and 6 bases from J, with 11 bases between. CDR3 sequence reads: CASSFTGINGYTF. CDR3 nucleotide sequence: TGTGCCAGCAGTTTCACAGGGATCAATGGCTACACCTTC.

The V and J genes are TRBV5-6 and TRBJ1-2; 9 nucleotides match TRBD1. J lost 6 bases, V lost 4 bases, and 13 bases had no gene match. Germline CDR1 and CDR2: SGHDT and YYEEEE. This CDR3 region has 16 residues. The CDR3 loop reads CASSKLTPGQGNGYTF. For the CDR3, the DNA is TGTGCCAGCAGCAAACTGACACCGGGACAGGGCAATGGCTACACCTTC.